The clone carrying this T cell receptor beta chain was detected only once. Its cognate antigen is unknown. The time point: newly diagnosed, previously untreated cHL patient sample. Comparison PBMCs came from previously untreated, newly diagnosed classical Hodgkin lymphoma patients. The sample originates from a study of PD-1 blockade in classical Hodgkin lymphoma. The V gene lost 4 bases and the J gene lost 0 bases, with 13 bases spanning the gap. This CDR3 has 15 residues. Germline-derived CDR1 and CDR2 are SGHRS and YFSETQ. Notes on the study in general: When set against healthy donors, newly diagnosed patients were reported to show lower baseline TCR diversity. Factors driving the repertoire differences, possibly disease activity or prior therapy, remain undefined.

Clones were read by immunoSEQ multiplex PCR, and TCRdb kept only the in-frame ones, dropping some. The repertoire includes tens of thousands of clones, around 94% of them detected once, and around 3.9% sits in the top ten. Sequencing input: peripheral blood mononuclear cells (PBMCs). The chain couples TRBV5-1 to TRBJ1-1; tentative D call: TRBD1 (5 bases). The source of this sequence is a human donor with classical Hodgkin lymphoma. Here the CDR3 reads CASSPGGVMNTEAFF. CDR3 nucleotides: TGCGCCAGCAGCCCCGGAGGGGTAATGAACACTGAAGCTTTCTTT.